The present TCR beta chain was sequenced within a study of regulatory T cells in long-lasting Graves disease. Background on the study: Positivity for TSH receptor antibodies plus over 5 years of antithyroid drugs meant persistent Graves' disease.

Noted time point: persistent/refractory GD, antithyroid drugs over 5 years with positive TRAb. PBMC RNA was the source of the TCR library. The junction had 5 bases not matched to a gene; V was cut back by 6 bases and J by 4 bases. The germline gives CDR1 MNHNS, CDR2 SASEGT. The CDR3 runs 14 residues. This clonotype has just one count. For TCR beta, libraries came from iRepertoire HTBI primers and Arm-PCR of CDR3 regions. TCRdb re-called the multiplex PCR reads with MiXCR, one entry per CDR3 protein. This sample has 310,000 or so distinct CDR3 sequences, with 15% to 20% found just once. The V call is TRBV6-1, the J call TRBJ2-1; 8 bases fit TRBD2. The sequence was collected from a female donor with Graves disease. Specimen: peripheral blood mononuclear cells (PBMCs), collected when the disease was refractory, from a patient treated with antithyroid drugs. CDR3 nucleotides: TGTGCCAGCAGAGAGCGGGGGCCTTACAATGAGCAGTTCTTC. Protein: CASRERGPYNEQFF.